Listed below are T cell receptor beta chains from one sample, sequenced in a study of T-cell memory formation after mild COVID-19. TCRdb reprocessed the 5' RACE reads via MiXCR and lists one record per CDR3 protein. The table includes over 450,000 distinct CDR3 sequences, over 20% detected once. Material for sequencing was PBMCs or a T cell subset sorted from them (not recorded which). These receptors originate from an adult woman who had mild COVID-19 (a few samples of this study predate the infection). Cell type and time point are not known. Both conserved end residues are part of each CDR3. The order of the fields is J gene, V gene, clone size, D gene, CDR3 DNA, CDR3 protein. D genes are given only for firm matches. A clone size is listed for some rows: how often the clone was seen (once, few, many), or a class if it is expanded.

j_gene: TRBJ1-4
v_gene: TRBV20-1
abundance: NA
d_gene: TRBD1
CDR3nt: TGCAGTGCTAGAGGCAGAGACCAGGGGGTCGGTGAAAAACTGTTTTTT
CDR3aa: CSARGRDQGVGEKLFF

j_gene: TRBJ2-1
v_gene: TRBV6-2/TRBV6-3
abundance: NA
d_gene: NA
CDR3nt: TGTGCCAGCAGTTATGGTGGGACCGGGCTCAATGAGCAGTTCTTC
CDR3aa: CASSYGGTGLNEQFF

j_gene: TRBJ2-2
v_gene: TRBV19
abundance: NA
d_gene: NA
CDR3nt: TGTGCCAGTATCGAGCGAACGAACACCGGGGAGCTGTTTTTT
CDR3aa: CASIERTNTGELFF

j_gene: TRBJ2-1
v_gene: TRBV20-1
abundance: NA
d_gene: TRBD2
CDR3nt: TGCAGTGCTAGTCTAGCGGGATACCTCTTCTCCTACAATGAGCAGTTCTTC
CDR3aa: CSASLAGYLFSYNEQFF

j_gene: TRBJ1-2
v_gene: TRBV24-1
abundance: NA
d_gene: NA
CDR3nt: TGTGCCACCAGTGATCTACAGGGCCGCTATGGCTACACCTTC
CDR3aa: CATSDLQGRYGYTF

j_gene: TRBJ1-5
v_gene: TRBV7-9
abundance: few
d_gene: TRBD1
CDR3nt: TGTGCCAGCAGCTTAGTGGGGCAGGGGGCAAGCAATCAGCCCCAGCATTTT
CDR3aa: CASSLVGQGASNQPQHF

j_gene: TRBJ2-7
v_gene: TRBV4-3
abundance: NA
d_gene: TRBD1
CDR3nt: TGCGCCAGCAGCCAAGAGGGACAGAAGATCTACGAGCAGTACTTC
CDR3aa: CASSQEGQKIYEQYF

j_gene: TRBJ1-6
v_gene: TRBV7-2
abundance: few
d_gene: NA
CDR3nt: TGTGCCAGCAGCTTTGAGAGCTCCTATAATTCACCCCTCCACTTT
CDR3aa: CASSFESSYNSPLHF

j_gene: TRBJ2-7
v_gene: TRBV29-1
abundance: NA
d_gene: NA
CDR3nt: TGCAGCGCCTGCGAGGGTCCTTTCGAGCAGTACTTC
CDR3aa: CSACEGPFEQYF

j_gene: TRBJ2-1
v_gene: TRBV5-1
abundance: few
d_gene: NA
CDR3nt: TGCGCCAGCAGCCCCGAATCGAGCTCCTACAATGAGCAGTTCTTC
CDR3aa: CASSPESSSYNEQFF

j_gene: TRBJ1-2
v_gene: TRBV5-6
abundance: NA
d_gene: TRBD1
CDR3nt: TGTGCCAGCAGCCAAGTGGACAGGGGCACATCGTATGGCTACACCTTC
CDR3aa: CASSQVDRGTSYGYTF

j_gene: TRBJ1-1
v_gene: TRBV10-3
abundance: once
d_gene: NA
CDR3nt: TGTGCCACCTCAGTGGGGGGGTTTGAAGCTTTCTTT
CDR3aa: CATSVGGFEAFF

j_gene: TRBJ2-2
v_gene: TRBV9
abundance: NA
d_gene: TRBD1
CDR3nt: TGTGCCAGCAGCGTTCGACAGGGGAGCGGGGAGCTGTTTTTT
CDR3aa: CASSVRQGSGELFF

j_gene: TRBJ2-7
v_gene: TRBV9
abundance: few
d_gene: TRBD1
CDR3nt: TGTGCCAGCAGCGCGGGACAGGGGCAATACGAGCAGTACTTC
CDR3aa: CASSAGQGQYEQYF

j_gene: TRBJ1-2
v_gene: TRBV30
abundance: NA
d_gene: TRBD1
CDR3nt: TGTGCCTGGAGGGGACAGGGGGCTAACTATGGCTACACCTTC
CDR3aa: CAWRGQGANYGYTF

j_gene: TRBJ1-1
v_gene: TRBV5-1
abundance: NA
d_gene: NA
CDR3nt: TGCGCCAGCAGCTTGGCCCGGGGGATTGAAGCTTTCTTT
CDR3aa: CASSLARGIEAFF